The 5 T cell receptor beta chains given below trace back to one sample, sequenced in a study of molecular identifiers for immune sequencing clone quantification. TCRdb re-analysed the PCR reads in MiXCR, keeping a single row per CDR3 protein. The repertoire holds about 510,000 distinct CDR3 sequences, with about a fifth as singletons. Sequencing was performed on naive CD8+ T cells from blood, with Jurkat cell RNA spiked in. Subset here: FACS-sorted CD8+CD4-CCR7+CD45RA+ naive T cells. The receptors come from a human donor in good health. Some libraries in this study had Jurkat cell RNA spiked in.

The chain carries TRBV19 and TRBJ1-1; D is ambiguous. The V gene's germline CDR1 is LNHDA and CDR2 SQIVND (reference sequence). The CDR3 sequence is 17 residues long. V lost 6 bases to trimming and J lost 0 bases, with 20 bases between them. The CDR3 DNA follows: TGTGCCAGTAGCTGGAAGGCGGGATCTGCCTTGAACACTGAAGCTTTCTTT. Protein: CASSWKAGSALNTEAFF.

The table lists this clonotype with a count of one. It may be a read error: a sequence one base away is much more abundant. This chain uses TRBV9 with TRBJ2-1; D is undetermined. Between the trimmed V and J ends, which lost 3 bases and 2 bases, there was a span of 12 bases. Germline CDR1 SGDLS, CDR2 YYNGEE. The CDR3 spans 15 residues. The CDR3 reads CASSATSLTYNEQFF. The CDR3 DNA is TGTGCCAGCAGCGCGACTTCTCTCACCTACAATGAGCAGTTCTTC.

The chain joins TRBV29-1 to TRBJ2-1; no definite D call. CDR3 length equals 12 residues. Looked up from germline, CDR1 is SQVTM and CDR2 is ANQGSEA. V lost 3 bases to trimming and J lost 6 bases, with 9 bases between them. The CDR3 DNA reads as TGCAGCGTTGAGGGAAGCTCCAATGAGCAGTTCTTC. Its protein product is CSVEGSSNEQFF.

V is TRBV11-2 and J is TRBJ2-3; D gene unclear. Germline V CDR1 and CDR2: SGHAT, FQNNGV. CDR3 size: 17 residues. The V gene lost 5 bases and the J gene lost 2 bases, with 20 bases spanning the gap. CDR3 amino acids: CASSQNGLATYTDTQYF. The CDR3 coding sequence is TGTGCCAGCAGCCAAAACGGGCTTGCGACATACACAGATACGCAGTATTTT.

This clonotype appeared many times. A read error may account for a junction end that differs from germline. The chain combines TRBV7-9 with TRBJ2-3; D is ambiguous. Germline V CDR1 and CDR2: SEHNR, FQNEAQ (reference sequence). There are 12 residues in the CDR3. CDR3 nucleotide sequence: TGCGCCAGCAGCCAGAGCACAGATACGCAGTATTTT. Protein product: CASSQSTDTQYF. The full variable domain, in which reference TRBV7-9 and TRBJ2-3 provide the parts outside the CDR3, is DTGVSQNPRHKITKRGQNVTFRCDPISEHNRLYWYRQTLGQGPEFLTYFQNEAQLEKSRLLSDRFSAERPKGSFSTLEIQRTEQGDSAMYLCASSQSTDTQYFGPGTRLTVL.